This T cell receptor beta chain was profiled in a study of T cell responses to AZD1222 COVID-19 vaccine. Second doses that came at about 4 or about 12 weeks were put together. This clone was seen more than once but under ten times. Its specificity is unknown. Study-wide results and caveats: Spike-specific TCR breadth and depth both grew after two AZD1222 doses. With dominance at 160-218 and 743-854, vaccine-associated CD4 TCRs spanned spike. Only five to seven AZD1222 recipients tested seropositive at baseline.

Assay: immunoSEQ multiplex PCR; the TCRdb copy retains only in-frame clones and omits some. The sample contains 140,000 or so clones, more than 70% of which appear only once. Trimming cost V 1 base and J 4 bases; bases outside gene matches: 3. Germline V CDR1 and CDR2: MGHRA, YSYEKL. The CDR3 sequence is 15 residues long. The gene calls are TRBV4-1 and TRBJ2-7; 11 nucleotides align to TRBD2. The receptor comes from an adult who received the AZD1222 COVID-19 vaccine. Source: peripheral blood, taken 28 days after the second AZD1222 dose. CDR3 sequence: CASSQVAGGSYEQYF. The CDR3 DNA follows: TGCGCCAGCAGCCAAGTAGCGGGGGGGTCTTACGAGCAGTACTTC.